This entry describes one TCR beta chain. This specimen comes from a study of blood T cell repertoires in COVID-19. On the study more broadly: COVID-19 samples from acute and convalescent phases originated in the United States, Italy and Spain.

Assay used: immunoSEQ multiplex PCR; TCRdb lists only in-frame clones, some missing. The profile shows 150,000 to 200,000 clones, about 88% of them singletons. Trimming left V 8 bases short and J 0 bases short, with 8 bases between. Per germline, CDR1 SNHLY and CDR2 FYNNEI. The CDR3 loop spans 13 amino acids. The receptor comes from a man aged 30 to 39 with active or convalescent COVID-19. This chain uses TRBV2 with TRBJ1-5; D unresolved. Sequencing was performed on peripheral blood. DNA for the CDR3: TGTGCCAGCGCGGGTGATAGCAATCAGCCCCAGCATTTT. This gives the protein CASAGDSNQPQHF.